This T cell receptor (beta chain) was sequenced for a study of identical twins. Using its own MiXCR run on the 5' RACE reads, TCRdb lists one record per CDR3 protein. The sample lists more than 1.5 million distinct CDR3 sequences; about 30% were seen once. Findings and limits, study-wide: Within cord blood, abundant beta clonotypes carried fewer insertions, but memory repertoires showed no such trend.

The CDR3 covers 17 residues. Germline V gene sequence: CDR1 SGHKS, CDR2 YYEKEE (reference sequence). After removal of 3 bases from V and 4 bases from J, the junction contained 14 bases not matched to a gene. A remark on this clonotype: The antigen remains unidentified.

This TCR came from a newborn girl in good health. Sequenced material: cord blood. The chain carries TRBV5-5 and TRBJ1-2, with 8 bases aligning to TRBD1. CDR3 in DNA: TGTGCCAGCAGCTCGGACGCGACAGGGGTAATCCCCTATGGCTACACCTTC. It specifies CASSSDATGVIPYGYTF.